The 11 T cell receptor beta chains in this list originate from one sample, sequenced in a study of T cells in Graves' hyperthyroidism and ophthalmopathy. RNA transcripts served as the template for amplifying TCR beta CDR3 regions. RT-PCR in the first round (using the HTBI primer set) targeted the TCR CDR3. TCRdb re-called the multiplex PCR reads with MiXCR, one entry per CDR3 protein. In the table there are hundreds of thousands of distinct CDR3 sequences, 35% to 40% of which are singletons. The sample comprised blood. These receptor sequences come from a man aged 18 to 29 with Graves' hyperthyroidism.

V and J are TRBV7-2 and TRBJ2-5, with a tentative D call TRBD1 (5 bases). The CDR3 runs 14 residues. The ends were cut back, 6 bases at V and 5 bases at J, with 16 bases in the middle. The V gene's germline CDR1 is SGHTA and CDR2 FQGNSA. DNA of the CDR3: TGTGCCAGCAGACAGACCAGGGTGGCGGAGACCCAGTACTTC. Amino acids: CASRQTRVAETQYF.

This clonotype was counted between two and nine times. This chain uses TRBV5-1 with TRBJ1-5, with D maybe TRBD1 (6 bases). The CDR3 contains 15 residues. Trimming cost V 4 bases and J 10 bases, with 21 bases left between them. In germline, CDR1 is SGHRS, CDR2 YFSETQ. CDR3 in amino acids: CASSRGGHSTEPQHF. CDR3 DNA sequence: TGCGCCAGCAGCCGAGGGGGACACAGTACGGAACCCCAGCATTTT.

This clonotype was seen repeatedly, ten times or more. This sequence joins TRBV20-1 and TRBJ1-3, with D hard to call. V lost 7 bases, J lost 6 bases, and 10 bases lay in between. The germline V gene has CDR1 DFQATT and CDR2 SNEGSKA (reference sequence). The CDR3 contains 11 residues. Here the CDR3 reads CSGRVENTIYF. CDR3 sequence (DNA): TGCAGTGGGCGAGTGGAAAACACCATATATTTT.

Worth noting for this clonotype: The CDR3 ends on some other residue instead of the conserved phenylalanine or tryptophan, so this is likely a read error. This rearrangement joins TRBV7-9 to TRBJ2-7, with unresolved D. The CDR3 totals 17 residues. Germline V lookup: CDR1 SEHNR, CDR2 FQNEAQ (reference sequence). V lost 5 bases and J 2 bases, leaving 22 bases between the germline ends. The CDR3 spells CASSPASLEIFTYEQYL. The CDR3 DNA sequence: TGTGCCAGCAGCCCAGCTTCTCTAGAGATCTTTACCTACGAGCAGTACCTC.

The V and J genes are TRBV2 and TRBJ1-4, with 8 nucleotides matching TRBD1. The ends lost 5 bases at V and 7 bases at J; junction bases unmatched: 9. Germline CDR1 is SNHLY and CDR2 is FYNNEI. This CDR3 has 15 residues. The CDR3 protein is CASSLSGQGGEKLFF. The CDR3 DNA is TGTGCCAGCAGTTTATCAGGACAGGGAGGTGAAAAACTGTTTTTT. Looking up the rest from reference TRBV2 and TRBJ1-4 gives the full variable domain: EPEVTQTPSHQVTQMGQEVILRCVPISNHLYFYWYRQILGQKVEFLVSFYNNEISEKSEIFDDQFSVERPDGSNFTLKIRSTKLEDSAMYFCASSLSGQGGEKLFFGSGTQLSVL.

CDR3 DNA: TGTGCCAGTAGTACCCGGGACAGTAATGAAAAACTGTTTTTT. Encoded protein: CASSTRDSNEKLFF. This chain connects TRBV19 to TRBJ1-4, with TRBD1 matching over 7 bases. This CDR3 comprises 14 residues. V shed 4 bases and J 4 bases; nucleotides not matched to a gene: 3. From germline, CDR1 is LNHDA and CDR2 SQIVND (reference sequence).

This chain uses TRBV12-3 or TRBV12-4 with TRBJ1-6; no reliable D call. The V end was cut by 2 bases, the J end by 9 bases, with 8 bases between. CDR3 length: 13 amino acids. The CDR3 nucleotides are TGTGCCAGCAGTTTAAGCTTCGGTTCACCCCTCCACTTT. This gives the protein CASSLSFGSPLHF.

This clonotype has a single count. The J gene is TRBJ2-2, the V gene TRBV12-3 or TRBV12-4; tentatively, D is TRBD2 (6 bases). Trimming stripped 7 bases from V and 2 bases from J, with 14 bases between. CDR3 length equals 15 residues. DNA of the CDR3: TGTGCCAGCACCCTCGCCGGGACTAACACCGGGGAGCTGTTTTTT. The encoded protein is CASTLAGTNTGELFF.

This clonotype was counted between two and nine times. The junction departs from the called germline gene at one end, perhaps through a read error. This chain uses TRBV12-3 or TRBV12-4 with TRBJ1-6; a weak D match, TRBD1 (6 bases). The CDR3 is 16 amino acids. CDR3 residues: CASSESDSSHNSPLHF. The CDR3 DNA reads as TGTGCCAGCAGCGAATCGGACAGCTCCCATAATTCACCCCTCCACTTT.

CDR3 sequence (DNA): TGCGCCAGCAGTGAGTCGGGGGCCCAGTACTTC. As protein: CASSESGAQYF. The chain combines TRBV10-2 with TRBJ2-5; possibly TRBD1 or TRBD2 for D (5 bases each). The V end was cut by 0 bases, the J end by 9 bases, with 5 bases between. This CDR3 comprises 11 residues. Germline-derived CDR1 and CDR2 are WSHSY and SAAADI.

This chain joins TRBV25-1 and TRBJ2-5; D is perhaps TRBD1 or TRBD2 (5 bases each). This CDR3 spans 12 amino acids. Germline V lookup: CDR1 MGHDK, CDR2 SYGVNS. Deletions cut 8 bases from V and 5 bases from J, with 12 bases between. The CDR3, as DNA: TGTGCCAGCCTATGGGACGTGGAGACCCAGTACTTC. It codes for CASLWDVETQYF.